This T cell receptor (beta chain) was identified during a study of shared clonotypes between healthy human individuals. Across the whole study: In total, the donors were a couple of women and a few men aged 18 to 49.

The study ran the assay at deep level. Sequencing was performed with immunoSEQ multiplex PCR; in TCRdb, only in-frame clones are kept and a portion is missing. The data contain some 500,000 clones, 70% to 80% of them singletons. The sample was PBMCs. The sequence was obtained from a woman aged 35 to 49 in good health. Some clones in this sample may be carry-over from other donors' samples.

The CDR3 region is CASSFTQGLLDTQYF. CDR3 nucleotide sequence: TGTGCCAGCAGCTTCACACAGGGTTTGTTAGATACGCAGTATTTT. The genes are TRBV7-2 and TRBJ2-3; perhaps TRBD1 as D (6 bases). The V end lost 3 bases, the J end lost 5 bases, and 15 bases lay between the germline ends. This CDR3 is built from 15 residues. Germline CDR1 reads SGHTA; CDR2 reads FQGNSA.